What follows are 19 T cell receptor beta chains derived from one specimen sequenced in a study of cytomegalovirus exposure and HLA in healthy donors. The PCR ran on 60 Vbeta and 13 Jbeta primers. Here immunoSEQ multiplex PCR was the method, and the copy in TCRdb shows in-frame clones only, minus some. The data show 55,000 to 80,000 clones, 75% seen once. The material sequenced was PBMCs. The source of these receptors is a man aged 65 to 79 in good health and CMV-seronegative.

This clone has a handful of counts. The rearrangement links TRBV6-5 to TRBJ2-7, with 8 positions matching TRBD2. The CDR3 totals 14 residues. Germline CDR1 reads MNHEY; CDR2 reads SVGAGI. V lost 7 bases to trimming and J lost 5 bases; unmatched junction nucleotides: 10. The CDR3: CASNPSGSSHEQYF. CDR3 bases: TGTGCCAGCAACCCCAGCGGGAGCAGCCACGAGCAGTACTTC.

This chain joins TRBV9 and TRBJ2-1, with TRBD2 identical over 12 bases. Losses at the gene ends were 0 bases for V and 0 bases for J; bases not matched to a gene: 7. The V gene's germline CDR1 is SGDLS and CDR2 YYNGEE. The CDR3 covers 19 residues. Here the CDR3 reads CASSVALGLAGSSYNEQFF. The CDR3 region has the DNA TGTGCCAGCAGCGTAGCTTTGGGACTAGCGGGCAGCTCCTACAATGAGCAGTTCTTC.

This clone was counted only a few times. The chain combines TRBV4-3 with TRBJ2-3; 9 bases agree with TRBD1. The CDR3 covers 17 residues. From germline, CDR1 is LGHNA and CDR2 YSLEER. V gave up 0 bases and J gave up 6 bases; unmatched junction bases: 10. In DNA, the CDR3 is TGCGCCAGCAGCCAAGACTGGCGACAGGGGGGTTCGGATACGCAGTATTTT. Amino acid sequence: CASSQDWRQGGSDTQYF.

The chain combines TRBV15 with TRBJ2-1, with D uncertain. The V end lost 0 bases, the J end lost 6 bases, and 21 bases lay between the germline ends. This CDR3 comprises 18 residues. Germline lookup yields CDR1 LNHNV and CDR2 YYDKDF (reference sequence). CDR3 in amino acids: CATSRDQFEPYYFNEQFF. In nucleotides, the CDR3 is TGTGCCACCAGCAGAGATCAGTTCGAGCCCTACTACTTCAATGAGCAGTTCTTC.

The chain uses TRBV27 and TRBJ1-5, with TRBD1 as a possible D gene (5 bases). This CDR3 region has 17 residues. Germline V gene lookup returns CDR1 MNHEY and CDR2 SMNVEV (reference sequence). V lost 8 bases, J lost 2 bases, and 22 bases lay in between. CDR3: CASGAPPWQGGNQPQHF. CDR3 nucleotide sequence: TGTGCCAGCGGAGCCCCACCCTGGCAGGGCGGCAATCAGCCCCAGCATTTT.

The gene calls are TRBV6-1 and TRBJ2-7; 7 bases line up with TRBD2. Germline loops: CDR1 MNHNS, CDR2 SASEGT. This CDR3 contains 16 residues. V trimming: 2 bases; J trimming: 1 base; junction bases outside the gene matches: 8. The CDR3 DNA is TGTGCCAGCAGTGAAAATGGCCAGCGGGGTTCCTACGAGCAGTACTTC. This translates into CASSENGQRGSYEQYF.

This chain uses TRBV5-8 with TRBJ1-6; 8 nucleotides line up with TRBD1. The CDR3 sequence is 15 residues long. Germline V gives CDR1 SGHTS, CDR2 YDEGEE. V lost 4 bases and J lost 8; bases outside the gene matches: 8. In DNA form, the CDR3 reads TGTGCCAGCAGCGCTGGACAGGGTTTCGATTCACCCCTCCACTTT. This gives the protein CASSAGQGFDSPLHF.

The V call is TRBV19, the J call TRBJ2-2; tentative D call: TRBD2 (6 bases). Germline V gene data show CDR1 as LNHDA and CDR2 as SQIVND (reference sequence). CDR3 length: 15 amino acids. The V and J ends lost 5 bases and 4 bases respectively, with 14 bases between them. CDR3 DNA sequence: TGTGCCAGTAGTCCCAGCGGGCAGGGCACCGGGGAGCTGTTTTTT. It specifies CASSPSGQGTGELFF.

This chain links TRBV5-1 with TRBJ2-1; 11 bases agree with TRBD2. CDR3 length: 16 residues. J gave up 4 bases and V 4 bases, and 7 bases lay outside the gene matches. Per the germline V gene, CDR1 is SGHRS and CDR2 is YFSETQ. The CDR3 loop is CASSQLGTSGYNEQFF. Written as DNA, the CDR3 is TGCGCCAGCAGCCAACTTGGGACTAGCGGATACAATGAGCAGTTCTTC.

The V and J genes are TRBV9 and TRBJ2-3; 8 bases line up with TRBD2. Germline V gene data show CDR1 as SGDLS and CDR2 as YYNGEE. The CDR3 has 15 amino acids. J lost 6 bases, V lost 0 bases, and 6 bases had no gene match. The DNA for the CDR3 is TGTGCCAGCAGCGTAGGAGCGGGAGAGGTTGATACGCAGTATTTT. It is translated as CASSVGAGEVDTQYF.

This clone was picked up a small number of times. The CDR3 here is CASRQTTGGDTEAFF. The CDR3 nucleotides read TGTGCCAGCAGACAAACGACAGGGGGAGACACTGAAGCTTTCTTT. The chain couples TRBV7-9 to TRBJ1-1, with TRBD1 matching 9 bases. Per the germline V gene, CDR1 is SEHNR and CDR2 is FQNEAQ (reference sequence). With 6 bases clipped from V and 3 bases from J, the junction kept 8 bases outside the gene matches. The CDR3 totals 15 residues.

This chain joins TRBV29-1 and TRBJ2-7, with 9 nucleotides matching TRBD2. The CDR3 covers 14 residues. V lost 5 bases, J lost 5 bases, and 10 bases stayed unmatched. Germline CDR1 reads SQVTM; CDR2 reads ANQGSEA. CDR3 region: CSVFIPRGGHEQYF. For the CDR3, the DNA is TGCAGCGTTTTTATCCCGCGGGGGGGCCACGAGCAGTACTTC.

The chain is built from TRBV7-2 and TRBJ2-1, with 10 bases that match TRBD2. The CDR3 is 17 amino acids. Germline V gives CDR1 SGHTA, CDR2 FQGNSA. V gave up 4 bases and J gave up 7 bases; unmatched junction bases: 13. The CDR3 loop reads CASSSRVAGGLLNEQFF. The CDR3 region has the DNA TGTGCCAGCAGCTCACGAGTAGCGGGAGGATTATTGAATGAGCAGTTCTTC. The full variable domain, completed using reference TRBV7-2 and TRBJ2-1, is GAGVSQSPSNKVTEKGKDVELRCDPISGHTALYWYRQSLGQGLEFLIYFQGNSAPDKSGLPSDRFSAERTGGSVSTLTIQRTQQEDSAVYLCASSSRVAGGLLNEQFFGPGTRLTVL.

This clone was observed a single time. The gene calls are TRBV18 and TRBJ2-3, with 10 positions matching TRBD2. CDR1 and CDR2 from the germline V gene are KGHSH and LQKENI. The trim removed 6 bases at V and 2 bases at J, leaving 8 bases unmatched. The CDR3 is 16 amino acids. The CDR3 DNA follows: TGTGCCAGCTCCCTTAGCGGGGGGCGGCCCACAGATACGCAGTATTTT. Residues: CASSLSGGRPTDTQYF.

As to this clone: The junction does not match germline at one end; this may be a read error. The chain links TRBV7-9 to TRBJ1-4; 7 positions agree with TRBD1. CDR3 size: 14 residues. From germline, CDR1 is SEHNR and CDR2 FQNEAQ (reference sequence). This CDR3 reads CASSPQGSGERLFF. In DNA, the CDR3 is TGTGCCAGCAGCCCACAGGGGTCGGGTGAAAGACTGTTTTTT. The variable domain in full, completed from reference TRBV7-9 and TRBJ1-4, reads DTGVSQNPRHKITKRGQNVTFRCDPISEHNRLYWYRQTLGQGPEFLTYFQNEAQLEKSRLLSDRFSAERPKGSFSTLEIQRTEQGDSAMYLCASSPQGSGERLFFGSGTQLSVL.

This sequence joins TRBV29-1 and TRBJ1-3, with a weak D call TRBD1 (6 bases). The CDR3 has 13 residues. CDR1 and CDR2 (germline): SQVTM, ANQGSEA. V was cut by 7 bases and J by 0 bases, with 10 bases left in between. CDR3 region: CSGRGSSGNTIYF. The CDR3 DNA is TGCAGCGGCAGGGGTTCCTCTGGAAACACCATATATTTT.

The J gene is TRBJ2-3, the V gene TRBV6-5, with 9 bases fitting TRBD1. This CDR3 contains 14 residues. With 6 bases clipped from V and 6 bases from J, the junction kept 7 bases outside the gene matches. Per the germline V gene, CDR1 is MNHEY and CDR2 is SVGAGI. The CDR3 spells CASRHRDRDDTQYF. CDR3 sequence (DNA): TGTGCCAGCAGGCACCGGGACAGGGATGATACGCAGTATTTT.

This chain uses TRBV5-6 with TRBJ2-1, with 11 bases identical to TRBD2. Germline assignment: CDR1 SGHDT and CDR2 YYEEEE. The CDR3 runs to 15 residues. The J segment lost 0 bases and the V segment lost 5 bases, leaving 1 base of the junction unmatched. The CDR3 DNA follows: TGTGCCAGCAGAACTAGCGGGAGCTCCTACAATGAGCAGTTCTTC. This encodes CASRTSGSSYNEQFF.

The chain links TRBV20-1 to TRBJ1-2; a possible D gene is TRBD1 (5 bases). Germline loops: CDR1 DFQATT, CDR2 SNEGSKA (reference sequence). The CDR3 runs 11 residues. With 5 bases removed from V and 7 bases from J, the gap between germline ends came to 11 bases. The CDR3 sequence is CSAGGGTGYTF. The CDR3 DNA is TGCAGTGCTGGGGGAGGGACTGGCTACACCTTC.